The clone carrying this T cell receptor (beta chain) was seen a handful of times. This specimen comes from a study of T cells in Graves' hyperthyroidism and ophthalmopathy. Overall study context: The initial diagnosis was the point when peripheral blood was collected, ahead of any treatment.

Exclusion of patients followed from uncontrolled infection, other autoimmune disease, pregnancy or lactation. Clinical symptoms, serum thyroxine, TRAb, thyroid ultrasound and orbital computed tomography informed diagnoses. V was trimmed by 3 bases and J by 3 bases, leaving 14 bases between them. Germline loops: CDR1 LNHDA, CDR2 SQIVND (reference sequence). This CDR3 has 15 residues. Authors of the study amplified TCR beta CDR3 regions from RNA transcripts. The HTBI set primed first-round TCR CDR3 RT-PCR. TCRdb ran MiXCR on the multiplex PCR reads and lists one entry per CDR3 protein. The sample contains approximately 570,000 distinct CDR3 sequences, less than 20% of which appear only once.

The V gene is TRBV19, the J gene TRBJ1-1, with no clear D. Sequencing was performed on blood. This receptor was taken from a man aged 35-49 years with Graves' ophthalmopathy. CDR3: CASSIPIGRDTEAFF. The CDR3 coding sequence is TGTGCCAGTAGTATTCCTATAGGGAGAGACACTGAAGCTTTCTTT.